This T cell receptor (beta chain) is drawn from a study of Ad26.COV2.S vaccination and SARS-CoV-2 variants. Clones were sequenced by immunoSEQ multiplex PCR, and TCRdb holds only the in-frame ones, with some missing. The sample contains just over 350,000 clones, 85% of which appear only once. CDR3 length: 15 amino acids. J gave up 6 bases and V 2 bases, and 5 bases lay outside the gene matches. The germline CDR1 and CDR2 sequences are GTSNPN and SVGIG (reference sequence). The treatment denotes: about 20 received Ad26.COV2.S at low or high dose, single or two shots; 5 received placebo; per-sample allocation not given. The samples date from day 63 after the first vaccine or placebo injection.

The receptor comes from a person aged 18-65 years who received the Ad26.COV2.S COVID-19 vaccine or a placebo. V gene TRBV30 combines with J gene TRBJ1-6; 9 bases fit TRBD1. The sequencing used peripheral blood, collected in a trial of Ad26.COV2.S vaccine versus placebo. CDR3 in amino acids: CAWSQQGAGNSPLHF. The CDR3 DNA reads TGTGCCTGGAGTCAACAGGGGGCAGGTAATTCACCCCTCCACTTT.